This T cell receptor (beta chain) was recorded in a study of blood T cell repertoires in COVID-19. The germline V gene encodes CDR1 SGHVS and CDR2 FQNEAQ. This CDR3 has 13 amino acids. Trimming cost V 5 bases and J 0 bases, with 7 bases left between them. Profiled with immunoSEQ multiplex PCR; TCRdb holds only in-frame clones, not every one. The table lists 65,000 to 90,000 clones, 80% to 90% of them singletons, with roughly a tenth in the top ten. The source material was peripheral blood. The sequence was obtained from a young woman with acute or convalescent COVID-19. V is TRBV7-8 and J is TRBJ1-1; D remains ambiguous. CDR3 in amino acids: CASSRSLNTEAFF. The CDR3 DNA follows: TGTGCCAGCAGCCGTTCATTGAACACTGAAGCTTTCTTT.